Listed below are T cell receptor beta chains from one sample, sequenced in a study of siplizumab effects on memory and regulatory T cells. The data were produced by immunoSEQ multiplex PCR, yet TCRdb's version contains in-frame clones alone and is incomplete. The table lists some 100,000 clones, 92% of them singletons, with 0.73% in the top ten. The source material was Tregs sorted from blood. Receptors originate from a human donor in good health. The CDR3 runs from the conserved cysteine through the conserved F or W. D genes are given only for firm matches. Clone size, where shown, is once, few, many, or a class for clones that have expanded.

CASSLVRGQTGELFF	TGTGCCAGCAGCTTAGTGAGGGGACAAACCGGGGAGCTGTTTTTT	-	-	TRBV7-3	TRBJ2-2
CASSVVNGELFF	TGTGCCAGCAGCGTCGTTAACGGGGAGCTGTTTTTT	-	-	TRBV9	TRBJ2-2
CASTEGSNQPQHF	TGTGCCAGCACCGAGGGAAGCAATCAGCCCCAGCATTTT	-	-	TRBV28	TRBJ1-5
CAGSAMGQLGSSYEQYF	TGTGCCGGCAGTGCCATGGGGCAGCTTGGGAGCTCCTACGAGCAGTACTTC	-	-	TRBV6-1	TRBJ2-7
CASSPRRASYEQYF	TGTGCCAGCTCACCACGTAGGGCTTCCTACGAGCAGTACTTC	-	-	TRBV18	TRBJ2-7
CASTPDLFRGNSPLHF	TGTGCCAGTACCCCTGACCTTTTCCGGGGGAATTCACCCCTCCACTTT	-	-	TRBV19	TRBJ1-6
CASSHGGSANYGYTF	TGCGCCAGCAGCCACGGGGGGTCGGCTAACTATGGCTACACCTTC	-	-	TRBV5-1	TRBJ1-2
CASSFSGSYNEQFF	TGTGCCAGCAGCTTTAGCGGGAGCTACAATGAGCAGTTCTTC	TRBD2	few	TRBV11-3	TRBJ2-1
CASSLAGPRRGEQYF	TGTGCCAGCAGCTTAGCGGGACCAAGGAGGGGGGAGCAGTACTTC	-	-	TRBV7-3	TRBJ2-7
CASSLGRQRYEQYF	TGTGCCAGCAGCTTGGGCAGGCAACGCTACGAGCAGTACTTC	-	-	TRBV5-4	TRBJ2-7
CASSLGGLRYNEQFF	TGTGCCAGTAGCCTGGGGGGACTTAGATACAATGAGCAGTTCTTC	-	-	TRBV19	TRBJ2-1
CASSLGLAGGPLTYNEQFF	TGTGCCAGCAGCTTGGGACTAGCGGGAGGGCCGTTGACCTACAATGAGCAGTTCTTC	TRBD2	-	TRBV7-9	TRBJ2-1
CASSQGGGHRDNEQFF	TGCGCCAGCAGCCAAGGAGGGGGGCACAGGGACAATGAGCAGTTCTTC	-	-	TRBV4-1	TRBJ2-1
CASSQPRTGGHEQYF	TGCGCCAGCAGCCAGCCAAGGACAGGGGGCCACGAGCAGTACTTC	TRBD1	-	TRBV4-1	TRBJ2-7
CASSQMAGANYGYTF	TGTGCCAGCAGCCAGATGGCCGGGGCTAACTATGGCTACACCTTC	-	few	TRBV6-1	TRBJ1-2
CASSPRGARQETQYF	TGTGCCAGTAGTCCCCGGGGTGCCCGCCAAGAGACCCAGTACTTC	-	once	TRBV19	TRBJ2-5
CASSLATGGAKEKLFF	TGTGCCAGCAGCTTAGCGACGGGGGGCGCAAAGGAAAAACTGTTTTTT	-	-	TRBV7-2	TRBJ1-4
CASSSAGTRSYEQYF	TGTGCCAGCAGCTCCGCCGGGACTAGGTCCTACGAGCAGTACTTC	TRBD2	-	TRBV5-4	TRBJ2-7
CASGRDRGSYEQYF	TGTGCCAGCGGCCGGGACAGGGGCTCTTACGAGCAGTACTTC	TRBD1	-	TRBV2	TRBJ2-7
CASSPGTSGSAADTQYF	TGTGCCAGCAGCCCTGGGACTAGCGGGAGTGCGGCAGATACGCAGTATTTT	TRBD2	-	TRBV7-9	TRBJ2-3
CASSLSSSNQPQHF	TGTGCCAGCAGTTTAAGTTCTAGCAATCAGCCCCAGCATTTT	-	-	TRBV28	TRBJ1-5
CASSTGTVSCEQYF	TGTGCCAGCAGCACCGGGACAGTATCCTGCGAGCAGTACTTC	TRBD1	-	TRBV2	TRBJ2-7
CASSLVPTLTYNEQFF	TGTGCCAGCAGTTTGGTTCCCACACTAACCTACAATGAGCAGTTCTTC	-	-	TRBV27	TRBJ2-1
CASSFRSGNTIYF	TGTGCCAGCAGCTTCAGGAGTGGAAACACCATATATTTT	-	-	TRBV5-5	TRBJ1-3
CASSTQTGDEQYF	TGTGCCAGTAGTACGCAAACAGGAGACGAGCAGTACTTC	-	-	TRBV19	TRBJ2-7
CATLDRGNTEAFF	TGTGCCACCCTAGACAGGGGAAACACTGAAGCTTTCTTT	TRBD1	-	TRBV6-5	TRBJ1-1
CASSPSDLGNTIYF	TGTGCCAGCTCACCATCGGACCTTGGAAACACCATATATTTT	-	-	TRBV18	TRBJ1-3
CASSLAFAGLRETQYF	TGTGCCAGCAGCTTGGCCTTCGCCGGACTGAGGGAGACCCAGTACTTC	-	-	TRBV5-4	TRBJ2-5
CAWSPRTEAFF	TGTGCCTGGAGTCCCCGGACTGAAGCTTTCTTT	-	-	TRBV30	TRBJ1-1
CASSILGGSVNQPQHF	TGTGCCAGTAGTATATTGGGTGGGTCGGTAAATCAGCCCCAGCATTTT	-	-	TRBV19	TRBJ1-5
CASSQTSGRPDTQYF	TGTGCCAGCAGTCAGACTAGCGGGAGACCAGATACGCAGTATTTT	TRBD2	few	TRBV6-6	TRBJ2-3
CASSPPGQGEAFF	TGTGCCAGCTCACCGCCGGGACAGGGCGAGGCTTTCTTT	TRBD1	-	TRBV18	TRBJ1-1
CASSFQSPYEQYF	TGTGCCAGCAGCTTCCAGTCCCCCTACGAGCAGTACTTC	-	-	TRBV7-9	TRBJ2-7
CASSRLAAQYF	TGTGCCAGCAGCCGGCTAGCGGCCCAGTACTTC	TRBD2	-	TRBV11-2	TRBJ2-5
CATSRDSLSLNTEQFF	TGTGCCACCAGCAGGGATTCTCTCTCCCTTAACACCGAGCAGTTCTTC	-	-	TRBV15	TRBJ2-1
CASSPWSSGIPYNEQFF	TGTGCCAGCAGCCCATGGAGTAGCGGGATCCCCTACAATGAGCAGTTCTTC	TRBD2	once	TRBV14	TRBJ2-1
CSVEGGGYTF	TGCAGCGTTGAAGGCGGTGGCTACACCTTC	-	-	TRBV29-1	TRBJ1-2
CASSLKGGPYSNQPQHF	TGTGCCAGCAGCTTAAAGGGCGGACCTTATAGCAATCAGCCCCAGCATTTT	-	-	TRBV11-3	TRBJ1-5
CASRSDGAGDLDTQYF	TGTGCCAGCAGAAGCGACGGAGCGGGAGATCTAGATACGCAGTATTTT	TRBD2	-	TRBV28	TRBJ2-3
CASSQDRKAVQYF	TGCGCCAGCAGCCAAGATCGTAAGGCAGTGCAGTACTTC	-	-	TRBV4-1	TRBJ2-7
CASSDRAYSAFF	TGTGCCAGCAGTGATAGGGCCTATAGCGCTTTCTTT	-	-	TRBV6-1	TRBJ1-1
CASSINAPRTEAFF	TGTGCCAGTAGTATTAACGCCCCCCGGACTGAAGCTTTCTTT	-	-	TRBV19	TRBJ1-1
CASSFGSLDTEAFF	TGTGCCAGCAGTTTCGGGTCCCTTGACACTGAAGCTTTCTTT	-	-	TRBV6-5	TRBJ1-1
CASSQGIRGTGELFF	TGCGCCAGCAGCCAAGGCATCCGGGGAACCGGGGAGCTGTTTTTT	-	-	TRBV4-1	TRBJ2-2
CASTGLATDTQYF	TGCGCCAGCACTGGACTAGCCACAGATACGCAGTATTTT	TRBD2	-	TRBV5-1	TRBJ2-3
CASSLGIQETQYF	TGTGCCAGCAGCTTAGGGATCCAAGAGACCCAGTACTTC	-	-	TRBV11-3	TRBJ2-5
CASNKRGVAGACEQYF	TGTGCCAGTAATAAAAGGGGGGTAGCGGGAGCTTGTGAGCAGTACTTC	TRBD2	-	TRBV19	TRBJ2-7
CASSKGISYEQYF	TGTGCCAGTAGTAAGGGGATATCCTACGAGCAGTACTTC	-	once	TRBV19	TRBJ2-7
CASSLGTSAGELFF	TGTGCTAGCAGCTTGGGGACTAGCGCCGGGGAGCTGTTTTTT	TRBD2	-	TRBV7-7	TRBJ2-2
CASSRGAGGRGLEQYF	TGTGCCAGCAGCCGGGGGGCCGGCGGGAGGGGGCTCGAGCAGTACTTC	TRBD2	-	TRBV5-4	TRBJ2-7
CASSPERQELAYGYTF	TGTGCCAGCAGCCCCGAGAGACAGGAGTTAGCCTATGGCTACACCTTC	-	-	TRBV9	TRBJ1-2
CASMVGGSTDTQYF	TGTGCCAGTATGGTGGGGGGGTCGACAGATACGCAGTATTTT	TRBD2	-	TRBV19	TRBJ2-3
CASSLGLAGTKAEQYF	TGTGCCAGCAGCTTGGGACTAGCGGGAACTAAGGCCGAGCAGTACTTC	TRBD2	-	TRBV5-5	TRBJ2-7
CASSLARPLYEQYF	TGCGCCAGCAGCTTGGCGAGGCCCCTCTACGAGCAGTACTTC	-	-	TRBV5-1	TRBJ2-7
CASSPKGTSTDTQYF	TGTGCCAGCAGCCCGAAGGGGACTAGCACAGATACGCAGTATTTT	-	-	TRBV27	TRBJ2-3
CASSHEAGKLFF	TGTGCCAGCAGCCATGAGGCGGGAAAACTGTTTTTT	-	-	TRBV7-9	TRBJ1-4
CASSLESRETQYF	TGTGCCAGCAGCTTAGAGTCTAGGGAGACCCAGTACTTC	-	few	TRBV11-3	TRBJ2-5